This is a list of T cell receptor beta chains from one sample in a study of T cells in Graves' hyperthyroidism and ophthalmopathy. TCRdb passed the multiplex PCR reads through MiXCR, listing each CDR3 protein once. Of about 400,000 distinct CDR3 sequences in the sample, 15% were seen once. Material: blood. Every receptor here comes from a woman aged 60-75 years with Graves' ophthalmopathy. Both conserved end residues are part of each CDR3. The D gene is left open where the match is weak. Not every row has a clone size; where given, it reads once, few, many or a size class.

TRBD2	TRBV4-1	TRBJ2-1	many	TGCGCCAGCAGCCAAGAACAGCGGGGGGCTTACAATGAGCAGTTCTTC	CASSQEQRGAYNEQFF
-	TRBV7-9	TRBJ2-7	many	TGTGCCAGCAGCTTCGAGGAGCCAAAGGGGTACGAGCAGTACTTC	CASSFEEPKGYEQYF
TRBD2	TRBV12-3/TRBV12-4	TRBJ2-1	many	TGTGCCAGCAGTTCCTCCGGGACTAGCGGCAATGAGCAGTTCTTC	CASSSSGTSGNEQFF
-	TRBV6-2/TRBV6-3	TRBJ2-7	-	TGTGCCAGCAGACCACTAATGGCCCAGATTACCCACGAGCAGTACTTC	CASRPLMAQITHEQYF
-	TRBV5-5	TRBJ2-7	many	TGTGCCAGCAACCAGGAGGCTACCTACGAGCAGTACTTC	CASNQEATYEQYF
-	TRBV6-1	TRBJ1-1	few	TGTGCCAGCACCCCTTTGCGGGGTTTCGCAGCTTTCTTT	CASTPLRGFAAFF
TRBD1	TRBV20-1	TRBJ2-5	many	TGCAGTGCCAACCGGGACAGTGTACAAGAGACCCAGTACTTC	CSANRDSVQETQYF
-	TRBV28	TRBJ2-7	-	TGTGCCAGCAGGGCGGGGCAGGGGGCCTACGAGCAGTACTTC	CASRAGQGAYEQYF
-	TRBV7-2	TRBJ2-3	many	TGCGCCAGCAGCCCTGGCGCAGATACGCAGTATTTT	CASSPGADTQYF
-	TRBV5-5	TRBJ2-3	-	TGTGCCAGCATCCCCGGGACTCCGCATCGCACAGATACGCAGTATTTT	CASIPGTPHRTDTQYF
-	TRBV6-1	TRBJ1-1	-	TGTGCCAGCAGCCCATTCCGGGACGGGACTGAAGCTTTCTTT	CASSPFRDGTEAFF
-	TRBV27	TRBJ1-2	many	TGTGCCAGCAGTTGGGGTGGGGGGGGAATGTATGGCTACACCTTC	CASSWGGGGMYGYTF
-	TRBV19	TRBJ2-1	few	TGTGCCAGTTTCGACAGGATGAACGACAATGAGCAGTTCTTC	CASFDRMNDNEQFF
TRBD2	TRBV3-1	TRBJ2-3	many	TGTGCCAGCAGTCCCACTAGCGGGAGCACAGATACGCAGTATTTT	CASSPTSGSTDTQYF
-	TRBV5-1	TRBJ2-7	many	TGCGCCAGCAGCTTGGGGGACACCCAGACCTACGAGCAGTACTTC	CASSLGDTQTYEQYF
-	TRBV20-1	TRBJ2-3	many	TGCAGTGCTAGAATCCAGTGGGTGACAGATACGCAGTATTTT	CSARIQWVTDTQYF
-	TRBV30	TRBJ1-1	many	TGTGCCTGGAGTGTACGGGGAGAAGCTTTCTTT	CAWSVRGEAFF
-	TRBV6-2/TRBV6-3	TRBJ2-2	many	TGTGCCATCAGCAAGGCGAACACCGGGGAGCTGTTTTTT	CAISKANTGELFF
-	TRBV18	TRBJ1-2	many	TGTGCCAGCTCACCAAGGCAGCTCCCTAACTATGGCTACACCTTC	CASSPRQLPNYGYTF
-	TRBV7-9	TRBJ2-5	many	TGTGCCAGCAGCTTAGGCCAGTGGGAGACCCAGTACTTC	CASSLGQWETQYF
TRBD2	TRBV9	TRBJ2-1	few	TGTGCCAGCAGCGAGACTAGCGGGAGCCACAATGAGCAGTTCTTC	CASSETSGSHNEQFF
TRBD2	TRBV12-3/TRBV12-4	TRBJ2-3	many	TGTGCCAGCAGTTCCGCCCTAGCGGGAGTTGGAGATACGCAGTATTTT	CASSSALAGVGDTQYF
TRBD2	TRBV7-2	TRBJ2-3	-	TGTGCCAGCAGCATTGCGGGACTACGCACAGATACGCAGTATTTT	CASSIAGLRTDTQYF
TRBD2	TRBV20-1	TRBJ2-7	many	TGCAGTGCTAGGCCTCTAGCGGGAGGGCGATTGTACGAGCAGTACTTC	CSARPLAGGRLYEQYF
TRBD1	TRBV5-1	TRBJ1-6	few	TGCGCCAGCAGCTTAGACAGGGGGGGATCTTCACCCCTCCACTTT	CASSLDRGGSSPLHF
-	TRBV12-3/TRBV12-4	TRBJ1-6	many	TGTGCCAGCAGCGGCGGGGGGAGGAGCTCCTATAATTCACCCCTCCACTTT	CASSGGGRSSYNSPLHF